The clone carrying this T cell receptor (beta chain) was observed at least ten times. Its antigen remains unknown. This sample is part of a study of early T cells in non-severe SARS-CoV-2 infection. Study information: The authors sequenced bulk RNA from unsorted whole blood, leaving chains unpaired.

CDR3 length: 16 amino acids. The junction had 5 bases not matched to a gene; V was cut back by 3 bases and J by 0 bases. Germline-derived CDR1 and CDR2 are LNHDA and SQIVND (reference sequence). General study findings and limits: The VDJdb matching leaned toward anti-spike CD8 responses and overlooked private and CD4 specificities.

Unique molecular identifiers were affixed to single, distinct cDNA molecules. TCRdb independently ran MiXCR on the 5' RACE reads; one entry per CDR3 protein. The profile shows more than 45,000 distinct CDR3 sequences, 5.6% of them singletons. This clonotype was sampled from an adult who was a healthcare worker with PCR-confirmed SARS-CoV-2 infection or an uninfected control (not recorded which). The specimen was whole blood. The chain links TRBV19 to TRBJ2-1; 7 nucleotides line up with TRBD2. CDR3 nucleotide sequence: TGTGCCAGTAGTATCCCCGGGGGGAGCTCCTACAATGAGCAGTTCTTC. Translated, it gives CASSIPGGSSYNEQFF. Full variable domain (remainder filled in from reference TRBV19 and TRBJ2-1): DGGITQSPKYLFRKEGQNVTLSCEQNLNHDAMYWYRQDPGQGLRLIYYSQIVNDFQKGDIAEGYSVSREKKESFPLTVTSAQKNPTAFYLCASSIPGGSSYNEQFFGPGTRLTVL.